This TCR beta chain was captured by sequencing in a study of blood T cell repertoires in COVID-19. Germline CDR1 is MGHRA and CDR2 is YSYEKL. This CDR3 spans 14 amino acids. V was pared by 1 base and J by 8 bases, with 14 bases between. Here immunoSEQ multiplex PCR was the method, and the copy in TCRdb shows in-frame clones only, minus some. Altogether some 50,000 clones are present, 65% to 90% being singletons, with the ten largest covering 7.6%. The material sequenced was peripheral blood. The receptor's source is a human donor in a cohort sampled during active COVID-19. The chain combines TRBV4-1 with TRBJ1-2; D unresolved. The CDR3 protein is CASSQVVAFGGYTF. CDR3 in DNA: TGCGCCAGCAGCCAAGTTGTAGCATTCGGGGGCTACACCTTC.